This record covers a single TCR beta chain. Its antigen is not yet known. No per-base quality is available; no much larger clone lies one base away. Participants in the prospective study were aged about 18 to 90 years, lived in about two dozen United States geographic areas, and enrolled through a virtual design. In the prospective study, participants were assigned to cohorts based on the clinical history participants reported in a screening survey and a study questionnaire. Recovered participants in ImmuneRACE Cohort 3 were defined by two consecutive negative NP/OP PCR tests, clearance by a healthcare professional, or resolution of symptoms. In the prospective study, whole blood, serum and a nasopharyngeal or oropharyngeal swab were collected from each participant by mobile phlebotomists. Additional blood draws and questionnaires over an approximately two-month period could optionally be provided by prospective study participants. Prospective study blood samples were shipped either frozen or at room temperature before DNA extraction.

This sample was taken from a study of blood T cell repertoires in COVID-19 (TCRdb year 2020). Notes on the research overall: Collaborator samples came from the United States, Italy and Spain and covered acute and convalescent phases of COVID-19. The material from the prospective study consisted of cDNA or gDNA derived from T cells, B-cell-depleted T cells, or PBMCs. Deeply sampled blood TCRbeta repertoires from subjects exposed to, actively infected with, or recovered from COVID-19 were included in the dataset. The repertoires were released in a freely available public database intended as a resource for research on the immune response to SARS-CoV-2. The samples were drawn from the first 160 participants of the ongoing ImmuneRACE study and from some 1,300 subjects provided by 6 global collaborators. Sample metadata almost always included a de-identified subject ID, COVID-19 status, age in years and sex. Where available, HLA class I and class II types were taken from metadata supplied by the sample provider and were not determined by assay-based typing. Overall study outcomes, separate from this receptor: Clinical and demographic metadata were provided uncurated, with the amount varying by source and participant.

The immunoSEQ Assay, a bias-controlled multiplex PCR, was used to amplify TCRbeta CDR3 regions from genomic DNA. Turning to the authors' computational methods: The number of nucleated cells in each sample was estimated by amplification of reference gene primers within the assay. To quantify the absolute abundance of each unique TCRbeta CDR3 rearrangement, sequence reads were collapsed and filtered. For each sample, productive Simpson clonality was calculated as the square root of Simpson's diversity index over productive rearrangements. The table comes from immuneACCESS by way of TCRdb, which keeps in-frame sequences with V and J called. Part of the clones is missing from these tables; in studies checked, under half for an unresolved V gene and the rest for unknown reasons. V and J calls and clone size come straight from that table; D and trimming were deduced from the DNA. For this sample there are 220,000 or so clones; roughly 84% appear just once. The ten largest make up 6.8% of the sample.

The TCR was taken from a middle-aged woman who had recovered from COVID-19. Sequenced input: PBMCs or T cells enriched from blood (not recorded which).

CDR3 region: CSASDRDAFF. In nucleotides, the sequence is TGCAGTGCCTCGGACAGGGATGCTTTCTTT. Recombination linked TRBV20-1 to TRBJ1-1; 8 central nucleotides agree with TRBD1. The CDR3 starts with the cysteine, ends with the phenylalanine, and has 10 residues. Only the CDR3 DNA stays, 30 bases, in frame from base 1. From the germline V gene (reference sequence), CDR1 is DFQATT and CDR2 is SNEGSKA. Relative to germline, V is missing 6 bases and J is missing 11 bases, with 5 bases of the junction outside any gene match.